The TCR beta chain under discussion was sequenced for a study of beta chain features in type 1 diabetes. The study, taken as a whole, reports: Sequencing used cDNA, and cells with high TCR expression could therefore be over-represented. Resolution of whether HLA type affects TCRB rearrangement was not achieved here. People with Type 1 diabetes carried modestly yet significantly shorter TCRB CDR3s in all four CD4+ subsets.

Post-sort purity exceeded 95% for all sorted populations. Details on this clone: Its antigen is not known.

CDR3 length equals 12 residues. Germline lookup yields CDR1 MNHNS and CDR2 SASEGT. The ends lost 5 bases at V and 6 bases at J; junction bases unmatched: 1. The study reverse transcribed the entire isolated RNA, so it sequenced expressed TCRB transcripts. Only in-frame clones appear in the TCRdb table, and some are missing; sequencing was by immunoSEQ multiplex PCR. The table lists about 370,000 clones, 9.5% to 10% of them singletons. Sequenced input: central memory CD4+ T cells from blood. The chain uses TRBV6-1 and TRBJ1-5, with 7 bases that match TRBD1. This clonotype was obtained from a man in his thirties or forties with type 1 diabetes. The CDR3 DNA follows: TGTGCCAGCAGTTCAGGGGGTCAGCCCCAGCATTTT. Its protein product is CASSSGGQPQHF.